This T cell receptor (beta chain) stems from a study of T cell repertoires in aging, cancer and after chemotherapy. Study-wide context: Donor ages fell into six groups from 30 or younger up to 70 or older. Roughly 10 million TCR reads made up the full dataset.

TRB rearrangements spanning V, D and J were amplified using mixed TRB-A/B primers. TCRdb re-called the multiplex PCR reads through MiXCR, storing one row per CDR3 protein. The data show about 12,000 distinct CDR3 sequences, roughly 20% seen once. TCR beta rearrangements were amplified from peripheral blood genomic DNA. CDR1 is SGHRS, CDR2 YFSETQ, per germline. Trimming took 7 bases from V and 1 from J; bases not matched to a gene: 22. This CDR3 is 20 amino acids long. The rearrangement uses TRBV5-1 and TRBJ2-2; TRBD1 aligns across 7 bases. Sequenced material: blood. The TCR comes from a human donor in good health. The CDR3 sequence: CASRLSRQGTTPLNTGELFF. For the CDR3, the DNA is TGCGCCAGCCGACTATCTCGACAGGGAACTACGCCTCTGAACACCGGGGAGCTGTTTTTT.